This T cell receptor beta chain was retrieved from a study of shared clonotypes between healthy human individuals. Terminally differentiated effector memory CD45RA+ cells were excluded from the naive CD8 cells, which were CD45RO-negative and positively selected for CCR7. All donors were healthy HIV-negative adults lacking recent acute infections or vaccinations. A remark on this clone: Distinct nucleotide sequences in the sample also encode this CDR3.

Repertoires were generated with immunoSEQ multiplex PCR, while TCRdb's copy carries only in-frame clones and drops some. The sample has roughly 2,000,000 clones, 93% seen once. V was clipped by 3 bases and J by 1 base, with 9 bases between them. Germline V gene lookup returns CDR1 SEHNR and CDR2 FQNEAQ (reference sequence). The CDR3 spans 14 residues. This receptor was obtained from a man between 18 and 35 years old in good health. Some clones in this sample may be carry-over from other donors' samples. Sequences were obtained from naive CD8+ T cells from PBMCs. This rearrangement joins TRBV7-9 to TRBJ1-1; possible D gene TRBD1, 5 bases. The CDR3 region is CASSLDQGNTEAFF. In DNA form, the CDR3 reads TGTGCCAGCAGCTTGGACCAGGGGAACACTGAAGCTTTCTTT.